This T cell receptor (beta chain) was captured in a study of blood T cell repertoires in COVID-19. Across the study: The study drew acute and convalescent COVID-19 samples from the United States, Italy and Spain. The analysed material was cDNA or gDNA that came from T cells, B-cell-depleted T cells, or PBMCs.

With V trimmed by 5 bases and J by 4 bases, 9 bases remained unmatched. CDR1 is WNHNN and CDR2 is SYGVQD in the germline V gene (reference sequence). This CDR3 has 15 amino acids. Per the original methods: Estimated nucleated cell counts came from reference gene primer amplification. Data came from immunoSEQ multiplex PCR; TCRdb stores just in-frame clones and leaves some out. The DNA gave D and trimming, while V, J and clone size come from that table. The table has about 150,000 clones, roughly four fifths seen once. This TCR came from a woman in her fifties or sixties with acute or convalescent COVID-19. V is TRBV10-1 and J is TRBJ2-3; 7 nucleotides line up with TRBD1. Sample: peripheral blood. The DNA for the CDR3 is TGCGCCAGCAGTTCCCAGACAGGGCGAGCAGATACGCAGTATTTT. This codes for CASSSQTGRADTQYF.